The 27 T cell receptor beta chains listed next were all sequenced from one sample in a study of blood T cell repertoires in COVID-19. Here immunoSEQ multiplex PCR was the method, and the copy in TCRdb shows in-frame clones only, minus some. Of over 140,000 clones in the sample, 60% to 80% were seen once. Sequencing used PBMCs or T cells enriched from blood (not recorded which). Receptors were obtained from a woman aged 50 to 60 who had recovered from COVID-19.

CDR3 sequence reads: CASSFGRGSNQPQHF. In DNA, the CDR3 is TGTGCCAGCAGTTTCGGGAGGGGGAGCAATCAGCCCCAGCATTTT. V is TRBV28 and J is TRBJ1-5, with D perhaps TRBD1 (6 bases). The CDR3 totals 15 residues. CDR1 is MDHEN, CDR2 SYDVKM, per germline. V was trimmed by 3 bases and J by 1 base, leaving 10 bases between them.

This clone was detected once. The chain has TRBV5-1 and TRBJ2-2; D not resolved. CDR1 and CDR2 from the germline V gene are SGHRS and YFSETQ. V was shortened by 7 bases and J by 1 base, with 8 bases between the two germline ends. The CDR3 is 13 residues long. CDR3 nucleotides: TGCGCCAGCTCCCACGGGAACACCGGGGAGCTGTTTTTT. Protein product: CASSHGNTGELFF.

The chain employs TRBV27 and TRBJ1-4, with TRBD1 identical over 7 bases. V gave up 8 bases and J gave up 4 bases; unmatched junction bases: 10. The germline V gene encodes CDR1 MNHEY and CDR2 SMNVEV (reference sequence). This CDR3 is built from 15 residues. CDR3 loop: CASRSTGPINEKLFF. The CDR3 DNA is TGTGCCAGCCGATCGACAGGGCCCATTAATGAAAAACTGTTTTTT.

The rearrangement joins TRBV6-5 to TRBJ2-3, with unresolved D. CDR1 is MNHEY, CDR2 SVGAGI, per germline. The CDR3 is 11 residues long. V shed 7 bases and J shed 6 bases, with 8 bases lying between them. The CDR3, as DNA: TGTGCCAGCACCCACGGGGATACGCAGTATTTT. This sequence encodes CASTHGDTQYF.

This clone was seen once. CDR3 region: CASGGFQGARTEAFF. CDR3 nucleotide sequence: TGTGCCAGCGGTGGTTTCCAGGGGGCGCGCACTGAAGCTTTCTTT. The gene calls are TRBV9 and TRBJ1-1, with TRBD1 matching over 8 bases. CDR1 is SGDLS and CDR2 is YYNGEE in the germline V gene. V lost 7 bases to trimming and J lost 4 bases; unmatched junction nucleotides: 12. The CDR3 length is 15 residues.

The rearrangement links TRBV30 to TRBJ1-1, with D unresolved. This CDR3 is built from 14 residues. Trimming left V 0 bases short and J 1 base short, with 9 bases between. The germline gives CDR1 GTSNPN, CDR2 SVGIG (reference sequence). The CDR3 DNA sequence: TGTGCCTGGAGTGTATATATCCGGAACACTGAAGCTTTCTTT. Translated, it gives CAWSVYIRNTEAFF.

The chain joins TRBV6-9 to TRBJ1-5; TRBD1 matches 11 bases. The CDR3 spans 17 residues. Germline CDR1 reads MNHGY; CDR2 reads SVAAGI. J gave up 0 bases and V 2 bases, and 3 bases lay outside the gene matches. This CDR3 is CASSYGDRGYSNQPQHF. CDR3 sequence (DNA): TGTGCCAGCAGTTATGGGGACAGGGGGTATAGCAATCAGCCCCAGCATTTT.

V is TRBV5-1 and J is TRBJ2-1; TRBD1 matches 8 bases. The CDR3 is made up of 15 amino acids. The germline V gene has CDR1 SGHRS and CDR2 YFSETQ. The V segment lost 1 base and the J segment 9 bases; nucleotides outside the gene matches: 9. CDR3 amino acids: CASSLSHAGGGEQFF. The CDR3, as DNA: TGCGCCAGCAGCTTGAGTCACGCAGGGGGCGGTGAGCAGTTCTTC.

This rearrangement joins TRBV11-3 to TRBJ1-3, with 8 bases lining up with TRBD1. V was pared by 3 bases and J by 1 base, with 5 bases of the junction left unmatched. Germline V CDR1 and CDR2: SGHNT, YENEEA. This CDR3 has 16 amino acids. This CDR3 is CASSFGQGASGNTIYF. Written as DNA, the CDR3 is TGTGCCAGCAGCTTTGGACAGGGTGCTTCTGGAAACACCATATATTTT. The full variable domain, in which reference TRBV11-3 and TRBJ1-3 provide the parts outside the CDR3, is EAGVVQSPRYKIIEKKQPVAFWCNPISGHNTLYWYLQNLGQGPELLIRYENEEAVDDSQLPKDRFSAERLKGVDSTLKIQPAELGDSAVYLCASSFGQGASGNTIYFGEGSWLTVV.

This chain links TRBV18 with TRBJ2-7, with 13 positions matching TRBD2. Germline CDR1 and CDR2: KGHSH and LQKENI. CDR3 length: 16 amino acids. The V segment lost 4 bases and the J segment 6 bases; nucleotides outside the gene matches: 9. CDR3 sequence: CASSHGTSGAELEQYF. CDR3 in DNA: TGTGCCAGCTCACACGGGACTAGCGGGGCCGAGCTCGAGCAGTACTTC.

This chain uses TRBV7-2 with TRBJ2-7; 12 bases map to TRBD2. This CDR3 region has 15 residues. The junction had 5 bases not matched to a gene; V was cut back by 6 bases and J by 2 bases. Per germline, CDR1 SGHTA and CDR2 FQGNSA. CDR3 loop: CASRPTSGSPYEQYF. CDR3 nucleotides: TGTGCCAGCAGACCGACTAGCGGGAGTCCCTACGAGCAGTACTTC.

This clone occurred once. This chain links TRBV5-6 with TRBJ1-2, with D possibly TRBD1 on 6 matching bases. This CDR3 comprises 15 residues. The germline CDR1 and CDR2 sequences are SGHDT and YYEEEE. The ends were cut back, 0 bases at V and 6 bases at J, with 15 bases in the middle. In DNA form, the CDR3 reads TGTGCCAGCAGCTTGGGAAGGTGGGGGCTGAATGGCTACACCTTC. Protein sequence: CASSLGRWGLNGYTF.

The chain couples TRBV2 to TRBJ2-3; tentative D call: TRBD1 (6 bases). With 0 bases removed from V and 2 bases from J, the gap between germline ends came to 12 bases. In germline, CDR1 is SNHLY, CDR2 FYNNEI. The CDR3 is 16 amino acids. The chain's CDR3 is CASSEAQGISTDTQYF. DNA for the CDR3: TGTGCCAGCAGTGAAGCGCAGGGGATCTCCACAGATACGCAGTATTTT.

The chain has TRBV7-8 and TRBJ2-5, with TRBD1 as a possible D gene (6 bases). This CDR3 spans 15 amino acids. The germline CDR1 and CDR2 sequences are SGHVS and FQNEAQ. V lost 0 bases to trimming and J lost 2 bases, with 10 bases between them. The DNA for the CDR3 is TGTGCCAGCAGCTTAGCCAGGGGAGTTCAAGAGACCCAGTACTTC. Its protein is CASSLARGVQETQYF.

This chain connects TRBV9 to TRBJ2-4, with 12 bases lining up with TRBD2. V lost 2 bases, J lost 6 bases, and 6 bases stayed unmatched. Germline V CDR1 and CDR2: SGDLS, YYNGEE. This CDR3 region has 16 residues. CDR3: CASSVSSGGAGNIQYF. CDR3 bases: TGTGCCAGCAGCGTCTCTAGCGGGGGGGCCGGAAACATTCAGTACTTC.

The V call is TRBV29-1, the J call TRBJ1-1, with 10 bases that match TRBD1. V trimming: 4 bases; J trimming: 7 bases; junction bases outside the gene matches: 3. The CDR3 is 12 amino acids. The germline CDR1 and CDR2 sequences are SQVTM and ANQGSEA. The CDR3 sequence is CSVGQGASEAFF. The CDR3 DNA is TGCAGCGTTGGACAGGGGGCTAGTGAAGCTTTCTTT.

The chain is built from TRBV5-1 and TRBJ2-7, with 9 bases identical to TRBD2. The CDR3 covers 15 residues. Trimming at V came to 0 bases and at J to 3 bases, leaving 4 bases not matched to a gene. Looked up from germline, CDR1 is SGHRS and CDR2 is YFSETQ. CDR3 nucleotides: TGCGCCAGCAGCTTGGTAGCGGGAGTGCACTACGAGCAGTACTTC. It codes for CASSLVAGVHYEQYF. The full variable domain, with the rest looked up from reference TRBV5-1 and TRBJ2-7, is KAGVTQTPRYLIKTRGQQVTLSCSPISGHRSVSWYQQTPGQGLQFLFEYFSETQRNKGNFPGRFSGRQFSNSRSEMNVSTLELGDSALYLCASSLVAGVHYEQYFGPGTRLTVT.

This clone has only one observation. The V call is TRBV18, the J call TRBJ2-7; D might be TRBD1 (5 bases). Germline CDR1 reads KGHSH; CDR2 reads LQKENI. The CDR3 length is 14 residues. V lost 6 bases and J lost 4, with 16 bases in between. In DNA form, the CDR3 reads TGTGCCAGCTCCCCGGCAGGGCCCAAATACGAGCAGTACTTC. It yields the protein CASSPAGPKYEQYF.

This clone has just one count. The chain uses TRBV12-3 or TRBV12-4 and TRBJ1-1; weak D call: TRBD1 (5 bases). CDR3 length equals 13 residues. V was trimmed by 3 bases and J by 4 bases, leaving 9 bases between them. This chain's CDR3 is CASSFHGGTEAFF. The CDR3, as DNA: TGTGCCAGCAGTTTTCACGGGGGCACTGAAGCTTTCTTT.

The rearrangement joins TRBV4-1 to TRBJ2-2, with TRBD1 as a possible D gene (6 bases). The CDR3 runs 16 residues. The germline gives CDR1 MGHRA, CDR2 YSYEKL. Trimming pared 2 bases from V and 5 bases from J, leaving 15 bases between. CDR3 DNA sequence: TGCGCCAGCAGCCAAACGACAGGTCGGAGGACCGGGGAGCTGTTTTTT. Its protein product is CASSQTTGRRTGELFF.

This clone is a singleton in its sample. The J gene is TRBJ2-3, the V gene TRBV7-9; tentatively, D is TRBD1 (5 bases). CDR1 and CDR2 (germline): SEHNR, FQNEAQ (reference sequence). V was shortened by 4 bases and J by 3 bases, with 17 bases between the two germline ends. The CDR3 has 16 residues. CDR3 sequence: CASSSRRQGWTDTQYF. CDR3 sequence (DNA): TGTGCCAGCAGCTCCCGCCGCCAGGGTTGGACAGATACGCAGTATTTT.

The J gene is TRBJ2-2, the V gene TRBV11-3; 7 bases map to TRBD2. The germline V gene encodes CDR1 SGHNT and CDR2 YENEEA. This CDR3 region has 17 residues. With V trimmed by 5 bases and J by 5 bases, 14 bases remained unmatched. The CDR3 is CASSPAPAGNPTGELFF. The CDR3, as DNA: TGTGCCAGCAGCCCTGCGCCAGCGGGGAACCCGACCGGGGAGCTGTTTTTT.

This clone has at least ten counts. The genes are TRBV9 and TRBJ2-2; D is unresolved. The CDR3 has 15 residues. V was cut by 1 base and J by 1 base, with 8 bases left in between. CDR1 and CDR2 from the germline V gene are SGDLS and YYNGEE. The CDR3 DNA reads TGTGCCAGCAGCGTAACTGCTATGAACACCGGGGAGCTGTTTTTT. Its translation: CASSVTAMNTGELFF.

The CDR3 nucleotides are TGTGCCAGCAGCCAGGGATTAACGGGAGGGACCAAGGATACGCAGTATTTT. The encoded protein is CASSQGLTGGTKDTQYF. The rearrangement uses TRBV9 and TRBJ2-3, with 8 bases matching TRBD2. The CDR3 extends over 17 amino acids. V dropped 4 bases and J dropped 6; count of bases not matched to a gene: 16. Germline V gene sequence: CDR1 SGDLS, CDR2 YYNGEE. The full variable domain, with the rest looked up from reference TRBV9 and TRBJ2-3, is DSGVTQTPKHLITATGQRVTLRCSPRSGDLSVYWYQQSLDQGLQFLIQYYNGEERAKGNILERFSAQQFPDLHSELNLSSLELGDSALYFCASSQGLTGGTKDTQYFGPGTRLTVL.

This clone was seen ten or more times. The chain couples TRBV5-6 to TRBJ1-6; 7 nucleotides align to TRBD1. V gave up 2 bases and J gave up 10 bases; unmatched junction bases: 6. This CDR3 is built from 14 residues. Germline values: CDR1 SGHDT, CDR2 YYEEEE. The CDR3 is CASSLDREDSPLHF. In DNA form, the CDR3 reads TGTGCCAGCAGCTTAGACAGGGAAGACTCACCCCTCCACTTT.

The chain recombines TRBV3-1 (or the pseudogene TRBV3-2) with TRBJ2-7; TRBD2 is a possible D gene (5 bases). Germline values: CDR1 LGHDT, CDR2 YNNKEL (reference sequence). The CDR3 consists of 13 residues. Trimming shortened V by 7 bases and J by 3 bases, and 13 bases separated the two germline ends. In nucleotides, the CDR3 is TGTGCCAGCAACCCGGGAACGGGCTACGAGCAGTACTTC. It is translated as CASNPGTGYEQYF.

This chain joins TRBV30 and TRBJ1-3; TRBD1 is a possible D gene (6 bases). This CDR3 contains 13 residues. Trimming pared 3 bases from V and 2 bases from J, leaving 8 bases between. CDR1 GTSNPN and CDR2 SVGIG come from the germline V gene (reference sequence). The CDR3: CAWSRGAGNTIYF. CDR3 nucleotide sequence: TGTGCCTGGAGCAGGGGCGCTGGAAACACCATATATTTT. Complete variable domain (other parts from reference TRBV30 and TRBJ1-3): SQTIHQWPATLVQPVGSPLSLECTVEGTSNPNLYWYRQAAGRGLQLLFYSVGIGQISSEVPQNLSASRPQDRQFILSSKKLLLSDSGFYLCAWSRGAGNTIYFGEGSWLTVV.